The 7 T cell receptor beta chains given below trace back to one sample, sequenced in a study of OX40 agonist ivuxolimab in advanced cancers. Repertoires were generated with immunoSEQ multiplex PCR, while TCRdb's copy carries only in-frame clones and drops some. The sample lists just over 14,000 clones, about 90% seen once, with 20% to 25% in the top ten. Here the sequenced sample was CD4+ or CD8+ T cells sorted from blood, taken in a trial of the OX40 agonist ivuxolimab. The origin of the receptors is an adult with an advanced solid tumor such as melanoma, head and neck, liver or kidney cancer.

The J gene is TRBJ1-2, the V gene TRBV6-5; 7 bases line up with TRBD1. CDR3 length equals 13 residues. V lost 6 bases, J lost 3 bases, and 4 bases stayed unmatched. The germline CDR1 and CDR2 sequences are MNHEY and SVGAGI. The CDR3 loop reads CASSATGHYGYTF. CDR3 nucleotides: TGTGCCAGCAGCGCGACAGGGCACTATGGCTACACCTTC.

V gene TRBV18 combines with J gene TRBJ1-3; D ambiguous. Trimming stripped 0 bases from V and 2 bases from J, with 14 bases between. CDR1 is KGHSH and CDR2 is LQKENI in the germline V gene. This CDR3 has 17 amino acids. The CDR3 sequence: CASSPPAREDPGNTIYF. The DNA of the CDR3 is TGTGCCAGCTCACCACCGGCCCGGGAGGACCCTGGAAACACCATATATTTT. Complete variable domain (other parts from reference TRBV18 and TRBJ1-3): NAGVMQNPRHLVRRRGQEARLRCSPMKGHSHVYWYRQLPEEGLKFMVYLQKENIIDESGMPKERFSAEFPKEGPSILRIQQVVRGDSAAYFCASSPPAREDPGNTIYFGEGSWLTVV.

There are a few counts of this clone. The chain links TRBV9 to TRBJ2-6; D gene ambiguous. Trimming cost V 0 bases and J 0 bases, with 4 bases left between them. The CDR3 covers 15 residues. The V gene's germline CDR1 is SGDLS and CDR2 YYNGEE. The CDR3: CASSVGGSGANVLTF. As DNA, the CDR3 is TGTGCCAGCAGCGTAGGTGGCTCTGGGGCCAACGTCCTGACTTTC.

The CDR3 reads CASSLEDSYYEQYF. DNA for the CDR3: TGTGCCAGCAGCTTGGAGGACAGTTACTACGAGCAGTACTTC. This rearrangement joins TRBV5-5 to TRBJ2-7, with a weak D call TRBD1 (6 bases). Germline CDR1 is SGHKS and CDR2 is YYEKEE (reference sequence). Trimming pared 0 bases from V and 3 bases from J, leaving 10 bases between. There are 14 residues in the CDR3.

The chain employs TRBV6-5 and TRBJ2-6; a possible D gene is TRBD1 (6 bases). V was shortened by 2 bases and J by 2 bases, with 10 bases between the two germline ends. Germline-derived CDR1 and CDR2 are MNHEY and SVGAGI. The CDR3 runs 16 residues. CDR3 nucleotide sequence: TGTGCCAGCAGTTACGCAACAGGGACTGGGGCCAACGTCCTGACTTTC. Encoded protein: CASSYATGTGANVLTF.

Remarks on this clone: Other DNA sequences in the sample encode the same CDR3. The rearrangement joins TRBV28 to TRBJ1-1; D call uncertain. The CDR3 runs 11 residues. Trimming shortened V by 5 bases and J by 1 base, and 2 bases separated the two germline ends. Germline assignment: CDR1 MDHEN and CDR2 SYDVKM. The CDR3 is CASSENTEAFF. The CDR3 nucleotides are TGTGCCAGCAGTGAGAACACTGAAGCTTTCTTT.

This chain links TRBV18 with TRBJ1-1, with unresolved D. The ends were cut back, 2 bases at V and 3 bases at J, with 10 bases in the middle. The CDR3 loop spans 14 amino acids. CDR1 KGHSH and CDR2 LQKENI come from the germline V gene. The CDR3 spells CASSPNQIHTEAFF. The CDR3, as DNA: TGTGCCAGCTCACCAAACCAGATACACACTGAAGCTTTCTTT.